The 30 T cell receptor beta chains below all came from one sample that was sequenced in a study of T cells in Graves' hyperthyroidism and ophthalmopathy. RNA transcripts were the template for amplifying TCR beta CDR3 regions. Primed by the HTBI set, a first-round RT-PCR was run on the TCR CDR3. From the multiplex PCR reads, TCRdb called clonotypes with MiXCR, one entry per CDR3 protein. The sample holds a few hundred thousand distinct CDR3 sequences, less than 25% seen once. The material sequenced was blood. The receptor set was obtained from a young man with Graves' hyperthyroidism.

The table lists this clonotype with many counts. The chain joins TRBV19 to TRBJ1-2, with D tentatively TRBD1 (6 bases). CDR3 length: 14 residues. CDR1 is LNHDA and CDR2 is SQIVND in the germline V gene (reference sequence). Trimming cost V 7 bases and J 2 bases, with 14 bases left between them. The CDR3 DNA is TGTGCCAGTACCCATCGGGGGGCCAACTATGGCTACACCTTC. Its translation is CASTHRGANYGYTF.

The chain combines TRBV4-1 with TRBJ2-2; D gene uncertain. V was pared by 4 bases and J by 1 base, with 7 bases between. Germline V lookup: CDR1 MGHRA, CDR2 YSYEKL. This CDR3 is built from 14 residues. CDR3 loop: CASSRTQNTGELFF. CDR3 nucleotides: TGCGCCAGCAGCCGAACACAGAACACCGGGGAGCTGTTTTTT.

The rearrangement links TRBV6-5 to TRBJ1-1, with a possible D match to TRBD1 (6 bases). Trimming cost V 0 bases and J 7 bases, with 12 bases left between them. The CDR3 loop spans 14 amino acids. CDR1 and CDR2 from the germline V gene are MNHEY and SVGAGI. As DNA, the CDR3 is TGTGCCAGCAGTTACTCAGGGGGTCGGATTGAAGCTTTCTTT. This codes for CASSYSGGRIEAFF.

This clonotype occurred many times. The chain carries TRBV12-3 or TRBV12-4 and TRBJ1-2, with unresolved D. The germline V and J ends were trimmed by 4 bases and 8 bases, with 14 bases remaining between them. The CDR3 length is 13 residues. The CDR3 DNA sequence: TGTGCCAGCAGTTACGAGAGGGCCTTCGGCTACACCTTC. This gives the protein CASSYERAFGYTF.

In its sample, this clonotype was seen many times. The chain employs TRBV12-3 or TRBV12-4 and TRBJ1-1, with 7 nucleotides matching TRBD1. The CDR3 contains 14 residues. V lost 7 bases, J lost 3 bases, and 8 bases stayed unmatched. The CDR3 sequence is CASILRDRYTEAFF. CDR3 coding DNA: TGTGCCAGCATTTTGAGGGACAGATACACTGAAGCTTTCTTT.

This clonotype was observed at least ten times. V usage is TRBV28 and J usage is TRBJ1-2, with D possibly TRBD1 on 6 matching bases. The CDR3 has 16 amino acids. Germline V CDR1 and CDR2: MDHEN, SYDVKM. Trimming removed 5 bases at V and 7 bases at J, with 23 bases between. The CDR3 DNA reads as TGTGCCAGCAGTATGATTACCCCAACAGGGTCCGGTGGCTACACCTTC. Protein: CASSMITPTGSGGYTF.

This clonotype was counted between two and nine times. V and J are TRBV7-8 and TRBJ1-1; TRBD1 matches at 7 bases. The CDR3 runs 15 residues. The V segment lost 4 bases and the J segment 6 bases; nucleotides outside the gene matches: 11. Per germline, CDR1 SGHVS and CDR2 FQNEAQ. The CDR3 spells CASSYYGQAASEAFF. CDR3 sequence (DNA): TGTGCCAGCAGCTATTACGGACAGGCCGCCTCTGAAGCTTTCTTT.

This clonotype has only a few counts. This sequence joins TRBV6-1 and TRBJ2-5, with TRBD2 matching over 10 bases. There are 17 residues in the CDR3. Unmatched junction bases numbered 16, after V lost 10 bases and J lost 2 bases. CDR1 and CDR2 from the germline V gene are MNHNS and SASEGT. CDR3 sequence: CANYLAGAVWGQETQYF. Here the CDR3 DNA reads TGTGCCAACTATCTAGCGGGAGCTGTATGGGGTCAAGAGACCCAGTACTTC.

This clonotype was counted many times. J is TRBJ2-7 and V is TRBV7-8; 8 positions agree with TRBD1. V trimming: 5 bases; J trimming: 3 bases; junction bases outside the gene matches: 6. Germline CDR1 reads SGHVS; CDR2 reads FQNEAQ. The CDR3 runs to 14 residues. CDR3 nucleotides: TGTGCCAGCAGCCGGACAGGGAAGGGCTACGAGCAGTACTTC. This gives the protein CASSRTGKGYEQYF.

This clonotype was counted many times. CDR3 bases: TGTGCCAGCAGCTTGGCTACTAGCCAAGAGACCCAGTACTTC. It specifies CASSLATSQETQYF. The chain employs TRBV5-5 and TRBJ2-5, with D possibly matching TRBD2 (5 bases). Trimming took 0 bases from V and 1 from J, leaving 7 bases between them. Germline CDR1 reads SGHKS; CDR2 reads YYEKEE (reference sequence). The CDR3 sequence is 14 residues long.

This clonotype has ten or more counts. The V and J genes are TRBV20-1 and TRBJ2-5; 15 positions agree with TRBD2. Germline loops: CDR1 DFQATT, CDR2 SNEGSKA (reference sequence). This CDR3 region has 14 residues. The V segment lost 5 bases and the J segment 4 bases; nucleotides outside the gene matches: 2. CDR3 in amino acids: CSAEGLAGGETQYF. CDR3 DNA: TGCAGTGCTGAGGGACTAGCGGGGGGAGAGACCCAGTACTTC.

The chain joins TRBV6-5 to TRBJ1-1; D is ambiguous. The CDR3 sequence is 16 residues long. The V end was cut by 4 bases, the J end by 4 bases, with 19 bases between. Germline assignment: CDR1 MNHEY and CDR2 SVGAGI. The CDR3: CASSLGFHRAFTEAFF. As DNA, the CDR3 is TGTGCCAGCAGTTTGGGATTTCACCGGGCATTCACTGAAGCTTTCTTT.

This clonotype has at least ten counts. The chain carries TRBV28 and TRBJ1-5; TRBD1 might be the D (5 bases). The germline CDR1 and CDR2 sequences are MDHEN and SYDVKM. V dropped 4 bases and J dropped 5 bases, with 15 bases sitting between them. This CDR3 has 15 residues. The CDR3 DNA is TGTGCCAGCAGTTATAACAATCCGGGGGATCAGCCCCAGCATTTT. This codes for CASSYNNPGDQPQHF. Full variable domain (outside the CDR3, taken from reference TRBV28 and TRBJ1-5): DVKVTQSSRYLVKRTGEKVFLECVQDMDHENMFWYRQDPGLGLRLIYFSYDVKMKEKGDIPEGYSVSREKKERFSLILESASTNQTSMYLCASSYNNPGDQPQHFGDGTRLSIL.

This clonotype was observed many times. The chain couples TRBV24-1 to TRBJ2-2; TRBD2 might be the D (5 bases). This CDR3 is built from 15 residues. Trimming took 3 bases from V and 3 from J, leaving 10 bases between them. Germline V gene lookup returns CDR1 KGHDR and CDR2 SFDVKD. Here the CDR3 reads CATSDGGRDTGELFF. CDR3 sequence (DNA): TGTGCCACCAGTGATGGAGGAAGGGACACCGGGGAGCTGTTTTTT.

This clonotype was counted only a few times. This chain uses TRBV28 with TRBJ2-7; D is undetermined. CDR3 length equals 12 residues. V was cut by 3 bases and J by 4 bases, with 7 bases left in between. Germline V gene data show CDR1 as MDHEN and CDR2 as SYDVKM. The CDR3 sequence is CASSFMGYEQYF. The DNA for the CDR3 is TGTGCCAGCAGTTTTATGGGATACGAGCAGTACTTC.

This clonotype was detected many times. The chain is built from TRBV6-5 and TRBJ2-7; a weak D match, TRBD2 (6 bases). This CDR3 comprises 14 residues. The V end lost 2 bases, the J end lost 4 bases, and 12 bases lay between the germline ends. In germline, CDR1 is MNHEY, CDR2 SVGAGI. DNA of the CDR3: TGTGCCAGCAGTTACATGGGGGGTCCTTACGAGCAGTACTTC. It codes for CASSYMGGPYEQYF.

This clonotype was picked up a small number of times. CDR3 sequence: CASSIGNQKGSYEQYF. As DNA, the CDR3 is TGTGCCAGTAGTATAGGAAACCAGAAAGGCTCCTACGAGCAGTACTTC. The chain has TRBV19 and TRBJ2-7; D not resolved. Germline V gene sequence: CDR1 LNHDA, CDR2 SQIVND (reference sequence). V shed 1 base and J shed 0 bases, with 13 bases lying between them. The length of the CDR3 is 16 residues.

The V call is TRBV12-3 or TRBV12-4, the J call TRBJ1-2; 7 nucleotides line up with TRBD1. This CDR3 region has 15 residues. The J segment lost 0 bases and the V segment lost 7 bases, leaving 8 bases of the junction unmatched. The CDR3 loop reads CASTRLTGTNYGYTF. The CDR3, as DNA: TGTGCCAGCACCAGGCTGACAGGGACTAACTATGGCTACACCTTC.

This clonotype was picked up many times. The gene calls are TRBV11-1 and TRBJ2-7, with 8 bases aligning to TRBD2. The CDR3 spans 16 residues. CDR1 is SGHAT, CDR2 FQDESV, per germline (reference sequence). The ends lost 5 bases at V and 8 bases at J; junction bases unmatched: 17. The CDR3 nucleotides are TGTGCCAGCAGCAGATCCCTCCATGCGGGGGGAACGCAGCAGTACTTC. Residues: CASSRSLHAGGTQQYF.

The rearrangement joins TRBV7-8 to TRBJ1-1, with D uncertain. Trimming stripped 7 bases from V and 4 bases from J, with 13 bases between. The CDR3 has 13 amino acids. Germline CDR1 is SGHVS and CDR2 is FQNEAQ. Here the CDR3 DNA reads TGTGCCAGCAAATTAATTTCAGGCACTGAAGCTTTCTTT. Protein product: CASKLISGTEAFF.

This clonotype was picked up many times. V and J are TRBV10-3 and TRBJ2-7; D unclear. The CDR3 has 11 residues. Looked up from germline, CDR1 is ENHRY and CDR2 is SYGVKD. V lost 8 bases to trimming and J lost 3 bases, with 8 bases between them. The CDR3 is CAIGRIYEQYF. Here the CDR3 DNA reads TGTGCCATCGGCAGAATCTACGAGCAGTACTTC.

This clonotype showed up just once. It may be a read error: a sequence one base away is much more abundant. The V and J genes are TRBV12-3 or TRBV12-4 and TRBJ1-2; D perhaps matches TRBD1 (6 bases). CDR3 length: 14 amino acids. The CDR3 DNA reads TGTGCCAGCTCGCCCCCCCAGGGGATCTATGGCTACAGCTTC. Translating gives CASSPPQGIYGYSF.

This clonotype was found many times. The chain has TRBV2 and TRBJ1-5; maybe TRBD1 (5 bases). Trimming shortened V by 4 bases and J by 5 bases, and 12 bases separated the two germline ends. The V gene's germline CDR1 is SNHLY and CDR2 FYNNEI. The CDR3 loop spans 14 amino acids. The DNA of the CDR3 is TGTGCCAGCAGTGCGCAGGGCATTGATCAGCCCCAGCATTTT. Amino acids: CASSAQGIDQPQHF.

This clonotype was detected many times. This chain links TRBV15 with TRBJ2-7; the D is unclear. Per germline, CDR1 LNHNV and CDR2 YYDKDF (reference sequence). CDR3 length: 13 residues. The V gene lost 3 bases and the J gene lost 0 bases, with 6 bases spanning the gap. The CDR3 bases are TGTGCCACCAGCAGGGGCAGCTCCTACGAGCAGTACTTC. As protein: CATSRGSSYEQYF.

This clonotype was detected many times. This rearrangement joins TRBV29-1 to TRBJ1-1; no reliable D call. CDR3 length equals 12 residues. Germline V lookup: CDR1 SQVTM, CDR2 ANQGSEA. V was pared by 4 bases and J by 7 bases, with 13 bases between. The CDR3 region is CSVVGPDGEAFF. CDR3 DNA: TGCAGCGTTGTAGGCCCCGATGGTGAAGCTTTCTTT.

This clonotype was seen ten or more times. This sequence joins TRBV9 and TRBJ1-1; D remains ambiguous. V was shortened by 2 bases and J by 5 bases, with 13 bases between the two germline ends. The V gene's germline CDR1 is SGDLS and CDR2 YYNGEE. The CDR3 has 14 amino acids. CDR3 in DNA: TGTGCCAGCAGCGTCGGTGGGGAGGAGACTGAAGCTTTCTTT. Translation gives CASSVGGEETEAFF.

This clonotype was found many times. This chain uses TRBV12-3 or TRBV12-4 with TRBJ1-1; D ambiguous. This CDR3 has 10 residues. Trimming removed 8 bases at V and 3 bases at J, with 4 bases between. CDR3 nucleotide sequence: TGTGCCAGCTTGGACACTGAAGCTTTCTTT. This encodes CASLDTEAFF.

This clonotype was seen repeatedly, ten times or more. CDR3 protein: CSARASEAVQPQHF. CDR3 sequence (DNA): TGCAGTGCTAGAGCCTCAGAGGCCGTACAGCCCCAGCATTTT. The J gene is TRBJ1-5, the V gene TRBV20-1; D uncertain. Germline values: CDR1 DFQATT, CDR2 SNEGSKA (reference sequence). The V and J ends lost 1 base and 7 bases respectively, with 14 bases between them. The CDR3 loop spans 14 amino acids.

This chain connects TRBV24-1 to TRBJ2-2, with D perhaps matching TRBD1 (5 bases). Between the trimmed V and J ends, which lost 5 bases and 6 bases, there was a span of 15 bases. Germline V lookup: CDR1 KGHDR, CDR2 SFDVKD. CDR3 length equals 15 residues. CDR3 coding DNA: TGTGCCACCAGTGGGGGCAGGATCAACTCCGGGGAGCTGTTTTTT. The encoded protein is CATSGGRINSGELFF.

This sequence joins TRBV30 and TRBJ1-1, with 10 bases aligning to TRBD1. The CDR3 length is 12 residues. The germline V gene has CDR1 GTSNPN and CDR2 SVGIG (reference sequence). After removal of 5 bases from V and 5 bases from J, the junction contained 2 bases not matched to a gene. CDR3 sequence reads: CAWGQGDTEAFF. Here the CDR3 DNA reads TGTGCCTGGGGACAGGGGGATACTGAAGCTTTCTTT. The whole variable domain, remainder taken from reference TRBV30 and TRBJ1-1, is SQTIHQWPATLVQPVGSPLSLECTVEGTSNPNLYWYRQAAGRGLQLLFYSVGIGQISSEVPQNLSASRPQDRQFILSSKKLLLSDSGFYLCAWGQGDTEAFFGQGTRLTVV.